This note documents a single T cell receptor (beta chain) sequence. The antigen remains unidentified. Treatment: roughly ten-day PBMC culture with coronavirus spike peptide pools or control peptides (ViraFEST assay). Cells received half-medium changes with fresh IL-2 medium on days 3 and 7. Sequenced with the Oncomine TCR Beta short-read assay was DNA taken from cultured CD4+ T cells. TCRdb re-called the PCR reads through MiXCR, storing one row per CDR3 protein. The sample has approximately 7,600 distinct CDR3 sequences, around 70% seen once. This record comes from a study of vaccination and CD4 T cells after COVID-19. Study overall: Median time from second vaccine dose to sampling was approximately 74 days (14 to 241).

This clonotype was obtained from a human donor who had recovered from COVID-19. Material: CD4+ T cells from blood, cultured in vitro.

CDR3 region: CASSVPPTNTGELFF. CDR3 coding DNA: TGTGCCAGCAGTGTTCCACCCACGAACACCGGGGAGCTGTTTTTT. The rearrangement links TRBV2 to TRBJ2-2, with unresolved D. Trimming took off 4 bases at V and 0 bases at J, with 9 bases between the two ends. This CDR3 is built from 15 residues. Germline values: CDR1 SNHLY, CDR2 FYNNEI. Variable domain in full (rest from reference TRBV2 and TRBJ2-2): EPEVTQTPSHQVTQMGQEVILRCVPISNHLYFYWYRQILGQKVEFLVSFYNNEISEKSEIFDDQFSVERPDGSNFTLKIRSTKLEDSAMYFCASSVPPTNTGELFFGEGSRLTVL.